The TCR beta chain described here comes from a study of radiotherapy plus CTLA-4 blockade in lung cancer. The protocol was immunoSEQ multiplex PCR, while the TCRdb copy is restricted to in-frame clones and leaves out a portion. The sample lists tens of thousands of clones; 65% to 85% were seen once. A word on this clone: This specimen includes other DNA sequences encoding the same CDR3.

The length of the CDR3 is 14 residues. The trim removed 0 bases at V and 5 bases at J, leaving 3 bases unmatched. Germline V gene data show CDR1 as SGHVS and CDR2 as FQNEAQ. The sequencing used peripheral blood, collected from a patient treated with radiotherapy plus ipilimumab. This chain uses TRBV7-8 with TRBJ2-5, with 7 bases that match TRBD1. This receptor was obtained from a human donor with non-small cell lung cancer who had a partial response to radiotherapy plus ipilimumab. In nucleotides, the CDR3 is TGTGCCAGCAGCTTAGCGACAGGGTTGGAGACCCAGTACTTC. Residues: CASSLATGLETQYF.